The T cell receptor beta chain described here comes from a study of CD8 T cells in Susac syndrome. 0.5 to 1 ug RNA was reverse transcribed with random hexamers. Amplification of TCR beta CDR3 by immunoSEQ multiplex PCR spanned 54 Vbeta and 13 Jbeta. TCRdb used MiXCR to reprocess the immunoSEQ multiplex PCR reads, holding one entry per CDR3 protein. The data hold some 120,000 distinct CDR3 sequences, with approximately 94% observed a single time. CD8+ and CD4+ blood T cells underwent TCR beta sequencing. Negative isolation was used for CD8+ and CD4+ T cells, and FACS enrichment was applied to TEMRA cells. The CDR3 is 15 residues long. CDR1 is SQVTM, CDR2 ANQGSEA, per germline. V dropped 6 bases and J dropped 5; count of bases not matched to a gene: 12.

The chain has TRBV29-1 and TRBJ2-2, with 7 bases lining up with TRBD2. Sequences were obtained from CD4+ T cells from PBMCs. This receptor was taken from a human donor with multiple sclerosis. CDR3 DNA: TGCAGCGTCAAACCTAGCGGAGTGTGGACCGGGGAGCTGTTTTTT. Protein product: CSVKPSGVWTGELFF.